Listed below are T cell receptor beta chains from one sample, sequenced in a study of identical twins. TCRdb itself ran the 5' RACE reads through MiXCR, one entry per CDR3 protein. The table includes 690,000 or so distinct CDR3 sequences, 6.1% detected once. Input material: naive T cells sorted from blood. Every receptor here comes from a man aged 18 to 29 in good health. The CDR3 runs from the conserved cysteine through the conserved F or W. Fields, in order: clone size, V gene, J gene, D gene, CDR3 DNA, CDR3 protein. D genes are given only for firm matches. Size tells how often a clone was seen (once, few, many) or the class of an expanded clone, and some rows leave it out.

-	TRBV30	TRBJ1-5	TRBD1	TGTGCCTGGAGTCTCGGGACAGGGTTTCAGCCCCAGCATTTT	CAWSLGTGFQPQHF
-	TRBV7-9	TRBJ1-4	-	TGTGCCAGCAGCGCGGGGGTCAGAGCCGAAAAACTGTTTTTT	CASSAGVRAEKLFF
many	TRBV5-1	TRBJ2-1	TRBD2	TGCGCCAGCAGCTTTAGCGGGAAATTTAGGGTGAATGAGCAGTTCTTC	CASSFSGKFRVNEQFF
few	TRBV11-1	TRBJ2-5	TRBD1	TGTGCCAGCAGCCCACCCCGCTCCGGGACAGCAGACCAAGAGACCCAGTACTTC	CASSPPRSGTADQETQYF
many	TRBV10-2	TRBJ2-3	TRBD2	TGCGCCAGAAGGACTAGCGCCCGCACAGATACGCAGTATTTT	CARRTSARTDTQYF
-	TRBV5-4	TRBJ2-5	-	TGTGCCAGCAGACCAAGGATGACAGGACAAGAGACCCAGTACTTC	CASRPRMTGQETQYF
many	TRBV5-6	TRBJ2-7	TRBD2	TGTGCCAGCAGCGAAACTAGCGGAGCGTACGAGCAGTACTTC	CASSETSGAYEQYF
-	TRBV7-2	TRBJ1-6	-	TGTGCCAGCAGCCCCAACCCGGTCGCAGCCGGGATTAAGGGCCTCCACTTT	CASSPNPVAAGIKGLHF
many	TRBV24-1	TRBJ2-1	-	TGTGCCACCAGTGACACGGACTCGGGGTACAATGAGCAGTTCTTC	CATSDTDSGYNEQFF
many	TRBV12-3/TRBV12-4	TRBJ2-1	TRBD2	TGTGCCAGCAAAAAGACTAGCGGAATCAATGAGCAGTTCTTC	CASKKTSGINEQFF
many	TRBV2	TRBJ2-1	TRBD1	TGTGCCAGCAGTGGGGGACAGGTTTCCAATGAGCAGTTCTTC	CASSGGQVSNEQFF
many	TRBV20-1	TRBJ2-1	TRBD2	TGCAGTGCGAGGACTAGCGGGAAAAGCTCCTACAATGAGCAGTTCTTC	CSARTSGKSSYNEQFF
many	TRBV5-1	TRBJ2-5	-	TGCGCCAGCAGCTCCACCCTTCAGGGGACAGAGACCCAGTACTTC	CASSSTLQGTETQYF
few	TRBV5-1	TRBJ2-3	-	TGCGCCAGCAGCTCTCAGACAGGCACAGATACGCAGTATTTT	CASSSQTGTDTQYF
many	TRBV20-1	TRBJ2-5	-	TGCAGTGCAGGACTCCGGTGGACCCAGTACTTC	CSAGLRWTQYF
-	TRBV27	TRBJ2-1	TRBD2	TGTGCCAGCAGTCCCCTCGCCGGGACTAGCGACTACAATGAGCAGTTCTTC	CASSPLAGTSDYNEQFF
many	TRBV2	TRBJ2-1	-	TGTGCCAGCAGCTGGGGCCAGGGAGACAATGAGCAGTTCTTC	CASSWGQGDNEQFF
many	TRBV7-7	TRBJ2-5	TRBD2	TGTGCCAGCAGCTTACTAGCGGGAGACTTAGGGGAGACCCAGTACTTC	CASSLLAGDLGETQYF
-	TRBV20-1	TRBJ2-3	TRBD1	TGCAGTGCCCCAAAACAGGGGAGCACAGATACGCAGTATTTT	CSAPKQGSTDTQYF
many	TRBV6-5	TRBJ2-3	-	TGTGCCAGCAGTTCCACAGGAGGCACGCAGTATTTT	CASSSTGGTQYF
many	TRBV12-3/TRBV12-4	TRBJ2-7	-	TGTGCCAGCAGTTTTCTCGGGGCGGGCTCCTACGAGCAGTACTTC	CASSFLGAGSYEQYF
few	TRBV11-2	TRBJ2-7	TRBD2	TGTGCCAGCAGACATCTCAGCGGGAGGGCGGACGAGCAGTACTTC	CASRHLSGRADEQYF
-	TRBV20-1	TRBJ2-2	-	TGCAGTGCTAGAAGCCCCAGGGGGGAGCTGTTTTTT	CSARSPRGELFF
few	TRBV3-1	TRBJ2-1	-	TGTGCCAGCAGCCAAGCCAGCGGAGGGGGTCCGTTCTTC	CASSQASGGGPFF
few	TRBV7-2	TRBJ1-5	TRBD1	TGTGCCAGCAGCACGGACAGGGAGGACCAGCCCCAGCATTTT	CASSTDREDQPQHF
many	TRBV29-1	TRBJ1-2	TRBD1	TGCAGCGTTGATCCCGACAGGGGGAAGGGCTACACCTTC	CSVDPDRGKGYTF
-	TRBV5-1	TRBJ2-7	TRBD1	TGCGCCAGCAGCCTAAGGACAGGGGACGAGCAGTACTTC	CASSLRTGDEQYF
many	TRBV27	TRBJ1-2	-	TGTGCCAGCAGTTTAGGCAGGGAGGGCTATGGCTACACCTTC	CASSLGREGYGYTF
few	TRBV11-1	TRBJ2-1	-	TGTGCCAGCAGCCCCTACTCGGGAAGGGGCCCCATTCACAATGAGCAGTTCTTC	CASSPYSGRGPIHNEQFF
-	TRBV7-9	TRBJ2-5	-	TGTGCCAGCAGCTTACTTTATGAGACCCAGTACTTC	CASSLLYETQYF